This T cell receptor (beta chain) emerged from a study of beta chain features in type 1 diabetes. Broader study findings: For patients and controls alike, PCR might favor shorter templates to the same degree.

As every portion of the isolated RNA was reverse transcribed, the sequencing read expressed TCRB transcripts. The repertoire was sequenced with immunoSEQ multiplex PCR; TCRdb's copy has only in-frame clones and lacks some. The repertoire holds hundreds of thousands of clones, with around 13% as singletons. With 4 bases clipped from V and 4 bases from J, the junction kept 8 bases outside the gene matches. Germline V gives CDR1 LGHNA, CDR2 YNFKEQ. There are 16 residues in the CDR3. Only a few counts were recorded for this clone. What it binds is not known. Sequencing input: naive CD4+ T cells from blood. This TCR was sampled from a man aged 18 to 30 in good health. The V and J genes are TRBV4-2 and TRBJ2-3; 10 bases align to TRBD1. The CDR3 nucleotides read TGTGCCAGCAGCCCGACAGGGGGCCTTATCGCAGATACGCAGTATTTT. Encoded protein: CASSPTGGLIADTQYF.